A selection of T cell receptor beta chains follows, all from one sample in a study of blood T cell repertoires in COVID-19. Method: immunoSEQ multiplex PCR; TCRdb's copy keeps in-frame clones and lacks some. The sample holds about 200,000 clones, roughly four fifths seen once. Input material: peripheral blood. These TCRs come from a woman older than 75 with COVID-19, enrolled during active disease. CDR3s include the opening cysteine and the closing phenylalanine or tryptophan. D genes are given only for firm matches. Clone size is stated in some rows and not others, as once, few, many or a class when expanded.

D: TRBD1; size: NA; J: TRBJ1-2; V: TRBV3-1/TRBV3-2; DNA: TGTGCCAGCAGCCACGGGACAGGGGCTAACTATGGCTACACCTTC; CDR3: CASSHGTGANYGYTF
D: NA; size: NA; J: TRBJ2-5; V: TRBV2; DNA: TGTGCCAGCAGTGAAGGACAGTTCCAAGAGACCCAGTACTTC; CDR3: CASSEGQFQETQYF
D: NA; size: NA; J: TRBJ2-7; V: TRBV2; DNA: TGTGCCAGCAGTGTAGCAGGGGTCCAGCAGTACTTC; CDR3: CASSVAGVQQYF
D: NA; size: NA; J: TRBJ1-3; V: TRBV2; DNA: TGTGCCAGCACCAGGGTTGCTGGAAACACCATATATTTT; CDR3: CASTRVAGNTIYF
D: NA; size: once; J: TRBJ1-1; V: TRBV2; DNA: TGTGCCAGCAGTGACAGGGGAACTGAAGCTTTCTTT; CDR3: CASSDRGTEAFF
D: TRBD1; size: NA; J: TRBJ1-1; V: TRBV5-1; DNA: TGCGCCAGCAGCTTGACACAGGGGGACACTGAAGCTTTCTTT; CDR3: CASSLTQGDTEAFF
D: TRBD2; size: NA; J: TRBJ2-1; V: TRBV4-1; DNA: TGCGCCAGCAGCGTTACTAGCGGGAGAAACTATGAGCAGTTCTTC; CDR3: CASSVTSGRNYEQFF
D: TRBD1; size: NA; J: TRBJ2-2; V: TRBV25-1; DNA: TGTGCCAGCCGCATGACAGGGCTGGCCGGGGAGCTGTTTTTT; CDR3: CASRMTGLAGELFF
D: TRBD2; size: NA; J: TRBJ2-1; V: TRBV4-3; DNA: TGCGCCAGCAGCCAAGTACGGACTAGCGGCTACAATGAGCAGTTCTTC; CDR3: CASSQVRTSGYNEQFF
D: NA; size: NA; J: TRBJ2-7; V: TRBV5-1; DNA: TGCGCCAGCAGCTTCGGACAAGAGCAGTACTTC; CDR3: CASSFGQEQYF
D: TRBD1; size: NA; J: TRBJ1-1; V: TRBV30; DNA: TGTGCCTGGAGTCGGGACAGCTACATGAACACTGAAGCTTTCTTT; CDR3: CAWSRDSYMNTEAFF
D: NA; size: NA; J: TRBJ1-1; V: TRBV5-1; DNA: TGCGCCAGCAGCTTGGATTCAGGGTCGGGCGGAGAAGCTTTCTTT; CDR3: CASSLDSGSGGEAFF
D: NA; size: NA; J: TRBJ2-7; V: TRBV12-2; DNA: TGTGCGACGTCTCTGTGGAGAAGACAGAAATATCACGAGCAGTACTTC; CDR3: CATSLWRRQKYHEQYF
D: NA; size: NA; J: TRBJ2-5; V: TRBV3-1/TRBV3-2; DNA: TGTGCCAGCTGTAATTCGGAGGAGACCCAGTACTTC; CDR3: CASCNSEETQYF
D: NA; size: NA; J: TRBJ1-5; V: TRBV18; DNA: TGTGCCAGCTCAGACGTGGGCTCCTATAGCAATCAGCCCCAGCATTTT; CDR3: CASSDVGSYSNQPQHF
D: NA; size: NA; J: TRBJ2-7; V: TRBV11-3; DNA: TGTGCCAGCAGCCGGACAGCCTACGAGCAGTACTTC; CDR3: CASSRTAYEQYF
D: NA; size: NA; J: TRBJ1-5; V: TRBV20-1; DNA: TGCAGTGCTAGTAGTACAGGAGATCAGCCCCAGCATTTT; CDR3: CSASSTGDQPQHF
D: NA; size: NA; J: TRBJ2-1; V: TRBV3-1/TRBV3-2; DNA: TGTGCCAGCAGCCAAGGCGAGCTGAACAATGAGCAGTTCTTC; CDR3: CASSQGELNNEQFF
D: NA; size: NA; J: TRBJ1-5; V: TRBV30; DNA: TGTGCCTGGAGTTTTCCAGGGCTCGGGAGTCAGCCCCAGCATTTT; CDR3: CAWSFPGLGSQPQHF
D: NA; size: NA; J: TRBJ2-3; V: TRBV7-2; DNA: TGTGCCAGCAGCTTAGAACGGGGGGCTGCGCAGTATTTT; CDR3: CASSLERGAAQYF
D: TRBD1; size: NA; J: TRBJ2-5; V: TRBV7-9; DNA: TGTGCCAGCAGCACACGGACAGGCCCAAAGGGGCCCCAGTACTTC; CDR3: CASSTRTGPKGPQYF
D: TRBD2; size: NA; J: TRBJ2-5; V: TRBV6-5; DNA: TGTGCCAGCAGTTCCCACCTAGCGGGGCCTCAAGAGACCCAGTACTTC; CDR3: CASSSHLAGPQETQYF
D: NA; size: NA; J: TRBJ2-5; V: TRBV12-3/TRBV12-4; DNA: TGTGCCAGCAGTCCCGGCGGGACCCAGTACTTC; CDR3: CASSPGGTQYF
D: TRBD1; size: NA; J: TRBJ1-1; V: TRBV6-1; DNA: TGTGCCAGCAGACCTTCACAGGGGGCGCACACTGAAGCTTTCTTT; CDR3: CASRPSQGAHTEAFF
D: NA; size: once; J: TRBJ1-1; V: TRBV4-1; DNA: TGCGCCAGCAGCCAATTTGCCCAAATCCAGGGAGCTTTCTTT; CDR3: CASSQFAQIQGAFF
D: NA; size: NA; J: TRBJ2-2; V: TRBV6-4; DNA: TGTGCCAGCAGTGAACAGGGACGAACCGGGGAGCTGTTTTTT; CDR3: CASSEQGRTGELFF
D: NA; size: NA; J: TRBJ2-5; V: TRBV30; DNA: TGTGCCTGGACTTTTCGGGAGACCCAGTACTTC; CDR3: CAWTFRETQYF
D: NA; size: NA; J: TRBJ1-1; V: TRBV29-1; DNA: TGCAGCGTTACCGACAGGAACACTGAAGCTTTCTTT; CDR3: CSVTDRNTEAFF